This T cell receptor beta chain was sequenced in a study of regulatory T cells in long-lasting Graves disease (dated by TCRdb to about 2021). Describing the broader study: In the newly diagnosed Graves' disease group, patients had been taking antithyroid drugs for less than 3 months. Patients with persistent Graves' disease were compared with patients with newly diagnosed Graves' disease using TCR sequencing and RNA sequencing of peripheral blood. The study was conducted in China and was registered as a clinical trial. A total of about 33 samples underwent TCR sequencing, from roughly 13 patients with persistent Graves' disease and roughly 20 patients with newly diagnosed Graves' disease. General study outcomes and caveats: Only the TCR beta chain was sequenced and analyzed. Compared with newly diagnosed patients, patients with persistent Graves' disease had lower TCR Shannon entropy and fewer highly expanded clones, which suggests clonal expansion. Preferential use of TRBV28, TRBJ1-2 and TRBJ2-5 was observed in persistent disease, whereas TRBV20-1 and TRBJ2-1 were favored in newly diagnosed disease. Because the primary lesion, thyroid tissue, could not be accessed, the study looked at peripheral blood alone. More public clonotypes were shared among persistent patients (roughly 3,000) than among newly diagnosed patients (just under 1,000). As a limitation, the authors acknowledged that the small sample size may reduce accuracy.

Taken with the paper, the label for time point translates to: newly diagnosed GD, antithyroid drugs for less than 3 months. For both TCR sequencing and RNA sequencing, RNA was extracted from PBMCs using TRIzol. Graves' disease was diagnosed according to American Thyroid Association guidelines. Recruitment of patients was carried out at an endocrinology department in Xi'an, China. Each patient gave about 8.1 milliliters of peripheral blood, collected in an EDTA anticoagulant tube. Ficoll Paque Plus density gradient separation was used to isolate PBMCs, and no further T cell sorting was done. RNA quality was checked with an Agilent 2100 Bioanalyzer and agarose gel, and concentration with a NanoDrop 2000. This clonotype has a count of ten or more. Its antigen target is currently unknown. It has no much larger one-base neighbor in the sample; base qualities were not kept. CDR1 and CDR2 (KGHSH, LQKENI) derive from the germline V gene. Trimming removed 5 bases from V and 4 bases from J, leaving 11 bases between the germline ends. The CDR3 sequence holds 13 residues, the cysteine and phenylalanine included. Of all the DNA, just the CDR3 is kept, 39 bases in frame from base 1.

The library relied on multiplex PCR. Sequencing instrument: Illumina HiSeq 4000. CDR3 regions were amplified by Arm-PCR with iRepertoire HTBI primers to construct TCR beta libraries. Gel purification was performed on PCR products prior to sequencing. The paper's data handling went like this. Gene usage analysis of CDR3 amino acid clonotypes used the approximately 56 TRBV and 11 to 15 TRBJ segments found across samples. COPE and FqMerger were used to merge the filtered high-quality paired reads into contigs. BLAST was used to align contigs to the IMGT TRBV, TRBD and TRBJ reference genes, and CDR3 was defined following IMGT. Highly expanded clones were defined as clonotypes with a frequency above 0.1%. Shannon entropy served as the measure of repertoire diversity, while the Gini coefficient captured V-J evenness. A clonotype was considered public if more than one individual shared it. Using fastp trimming at Q25 and MiXCR clonotype assembly, TCRdb reanalyzed the public sequencing data and kept in-frame beta chains. Each entry is one CDR3 protein sequence, shown with its most common DNA and genes. The authors' filters were not applied to this entry. The sample has 510,000 or so distinct CDR3 sequences on record, more than 10% of them singletons. The top ten constitute 8.9% of the sample.

The same sample was also studied in work on T cells in Graves' hyperthyroidism and ophthalmopathy. The second study also describes: A patient counted as having stable Graves' hyperthyroidism if no progression to ophthalmopathy occurred over 18 months of follow-up. Hyperthyroidism patients were newly diagnosed, had a disease duration of under 2 months, and were aged 18 to 65 years. Any patient with an uncontrolled infection, another autoimmune disease, pregnancy or lactation was excluded. Diagnoses were established on the basis of clinical symptoms, serum thyroxine and TRAb, thyroid ultrasound, and orbital computed tomography. The first round of RT-PCR for the TCR CDR3 was performed with the HTBI primer set and the Qiagen OneStep RT-PCR kit. Most expanded thyroid clonotypes (frequency above 0.001) were also found in blood, which suggests that blood repertoires may mirror thyroid immune responses. A 13 V-J signature model separated ophthalmopathy from stable hyperthyroidism, with nearly 90% sensitivity and 81% to 82% specificity in cross-validation and 80%/75% in testing. In validation, the model predicted progression to ophthalmopathy with approximately 71% sensitivity and approximately 72% specificity, a median of around 6.6 months before onset. A discovery cohort of approximately 100 patients, 43 with Graves' ophthalmopathy and approximately 57 with stable Graves' hyperthyroidism, was used to find distinguishing TCR V-J signatures. An independent validation cohort of around 19 hyperthyroidism patients and about 16 patients who later progressed to ophthalmopathy tested prospective prediction of ophthalmopathy. The approximately 100 discovery patients were randomly split 7:3 into training and test sets. Thyroid tissue and blood T-cell repertoires from six Graves' hyperthyroidism patients were also compared in the study. After blood sampling, hyperthyroidism patients were treated with methimazole at a starting dose of 30 mg daily, and ophthalmopathy patients were treated with high-dose intravenous methylprednisolone. Libraries were constructed in a second round of multiplex PCR, after which size selection and purification were performed. Paired-end sequencing of the libraries was performed with 100 bp reads on an Illumina HiSeq2000. Raw data were processed with SOAPnuke, discarding reads with adapters, uncalled bases, mean Phred below 15, or no exact constant-primer or identifier match. High-quality paired reads were merged with COPE v1.2.5, and unique nucleotide sequences were defined as clonotypes. MiTCR v1.1 was used to align the clonotypes against IMGT TRBV, TRBD and TRBJ reference segments. Only V-J combinations with frequency above 0.0001, covering about 99% of repertoires, were analysed. The TCS score was defined as the ratio of F50 (clonal expansion) to E x V (chaos), calculated using BLOSUM62-based TCRdist between CDR3 peptides within each V-J. Welch's t-statistics and random forest reduced roughly 530 V-J features to 10 to 15, which were used in a naive Bayes classifier (R e1071). No statistical method was used to fix the sample size in advance, and group allocation was not hidden from the investigators. The paper describes TCR Vbeta CDR3 sequencing of some 130 peripheral blood samples, made up of approximately 40 ophthalmopathy patients, around 78 hyperthyroidism patients and 17 progressor patients.

This sample comprised peripheral blood mononuclear cells (PBMCs), obtained at new diagnosis, from a patient treated with antithyroid drugs. The chain employs TRBV18 and TRBJ1-1; a weak D assignment points to TRBD1 (6 bases agree). The sequence derives from a woman aged 25 to 39 with Graves disease. Donor details come from another sample of the same person, matched by shared clones. The sequenced DNA: TGTGCCAGCTCAGCTGGACAGAGCACTGAAGCTTTCTTT. It is translated as CASSAGQSTEAFF. The entire variable domain, with the stretches around the CDR3 drawn from the reference TRBV18 and TRBJ1-1 proteins, is NAGVMQNPRHLVRRRGQEARLRCSPMKGHSHVYWYRQLPEEGLKFMVYLQKENIIDESGMPKERFSAEFPKEGPSILRIQQVVRGDSAAYFCASSAGQSTEAFFGQGTRLTVV.